What follows are 2 T cell receptor beta chains derived from one specimen sequenced in a study of T cell changes during pregnancy in multiple sclerosis. The method was immunoSEQ multiplex PCR; TCRdb's version includes in-frame clones alone and lacks a portion of them. The table shows some 30,000 clones, with roughly nine tenths occurring only once. Sequences were derived from CD8+ T cells from peripheral blood mononuclear cells, sampled in the third trimester of pregnancy. The receptor source for this set is a female donor with multiple sclerosis, enrolled in a pregnancy study.

This chain joins TRBV9 and TRBJ1-5, with D possibly being TRBD1 (5 bases). The CDR3 spans 14 residues. The germline V gene has CDR1 SGDLS and CDR2 YYNGEE. Trimming took off 0 bases at V and 4 bases at J, with 8 bases between the two ends. In nucleotides, the CDR3 is TGTGCCAGCAGCGTAGGGGCAGGGAATCAGCCCCAGCATTTT. Residues: CASSVGAGNQPQHF.

The V call is TRBV11-2, the J call TRBJ1-3, with a possible D match to TRBD1 (6 bases). Germline lookup yields CDR1 SGHAT and CDR2 FQNNGV. V shed 5 bases and J shed 4 bases, with 15 bases lying between them. The CDR3 is 15 amino acids. The CDR3 region is CASSPDRFWGNTIYF. In nucleotides, the CDR3 is TGTGCCAGCAGCCCTGACAGGTTTTGGGGAAACACCATATATTTT.